The 5 T cell receptor beta chains given below trace back to one sample, sequenced in a study of blood T cells in healthy people across ages. The use of a sample-barcoded 5' primer and a J-beta primer mix characterized a second PCR of about 7 to 12 cycles. TCRdb ran MiXCR on the 5' RACE reads and lists one entry per CDR3 protein. The sample has around 1,800,000 distinct CDR3 sequences, about 39% seen once. Material for sequencing was blood. Source of these receptors: a human donor in good health.

The chain carries TRBV6-6 and TRBJ1-2, with D unresolved. V dropped 1 base and J dropped 8 bases, with 11 bases sitting between them. CDR3 length: 13 amino acids. In germline, CDR1 is MNHNY, CDR2 SVGAGI (reference sequence). This chain's CDR3 is CASSYWPLTGYTF. The CDR3 DNA follows: TGTGCCAGCAGTTACTGGCCCCTAACGGGCTACACCTTC.

Comments on this clonotype: A much larger clone lies one base from this, so it may be a read error. The V and J genes are TRBV4-1 and TRBJ2-5, with 9 positions matching TRBD1. CDR3 length: 14 amino acids. The germline V gene encodes CDR1 MGHRA and CDR2 YSYEKL. The J segment lost 1 base and the V segment lost 8 bases, leaving 5 bases of the junction unmatched. CDR3 sequence (DNA): TGCGCCAGCTGCCGGGGACAGGGCCAAGAGACCCAGTACTTC. It is translated as CASCRGQGQETQYF.

This sequence joins TRBV28 and TRBJ2-4; a possible D gene is TRBD1 (6 bases). Between the trimmed V and J ends, which lost 3 bases and 13 bases, there was a span of 19 bases. Germline-derived CDR1 and CDR2 are MDHEN and SYDVKM. The length of the CDR3 is 14 residues. The CDR3 DNA reads as TGTGCCAGCAGTTTGTTGGCTACAGGGCAAGAGCAGTACTTC. Translating it yields CASSLLATGQEQYF.

This clonotype occurred a few times. This chain links TRBV4-3 with TRBJ2-5, with D possibly being TRBD1 or TRBD2 (6 bases each). Germline V CDR1 and CDR2: LGHNA, YSLEER. This CDR3 region has 15 residues. V lost 0 bases and J lost 5, with 13 bases in between. The CDR3 here is CASSQEGGGFETQYF. The CDR3 DNA is TGCGCCAGCAGCCAAGAAGGGGGAGGTTTTGAGACCCAGTACTTC.

In its sample, this clonotype was seen a few times. CDR3 protein: CASSALDRSSGANVLTF. For the CDR3, the DNA is TGTGCCAGCAGCGCGTTGGACCGTAGCTCTGGGGCCAACGTCCTGACTTTC. The chain is built from TRBV7-9 and TRBJ2-6, with D uncertain. Trimming removed 5 bases at V and 0 bases at J, with 14 bases between. This CDR3 contains 17 residues. Per the germline V gene, CDR1 is SEHNR and CDR2 is FQNEAQ (reference sequence). Using reference TRBV7-9 and TRBJ2-6 for the parts outside the CDR3, the full variable domain is DTGVSQNPRHKITKRGQNVTFRCDPISEHNRLYWYRQTLGQGPEFLTYFQNEAQLEKSRLLSDRFSAERPKGSFSTLEIQRTEQGDSAMYLCASSALDRSSGANVLTFGAGSRLTVL.